This TCR beta chain emerged from a study of identical twins. Study observations and caveats: Fewer insertions characterized abundant cord blood beta clonotypes, whereas memory repertoires showed none. Invariant populations such as MAIT and iNKT cells could partly muddle zero-insertion analyses.

Donors uniformly comprised healthy Caucasians. The CDR3 loop spans 13 amino acids. The ends were cut back, 6 bases at V and 3 bases at J, with 9 bases in the middle. CDR1 is SGHNT, CDR2 YENEEA, per germline. Remarks on this clonotype: Its antigen is unknown.

cDNA carried unique molecular identifiers, and a universal primer site was added by template switching. TCRdb analysed the 5' RACE reads with MiXCR anew, one entry per CDR3 protein. The data show around 490,000 distinct CDR3 sequences, roughly an eighth seen once. The sample was also reused in another study, on yellow fever vaccine responses in identical twins.

The clonotype was recovered from a woman in her late teens or twenties in good health. The sequencing sample was made of CD4+ T cells sorted from blood. This sequence joins TRBV11-3 and TRBJ2-1; possible D gene TRBD1, 5 bases. As DNA, the CDR3 is TGTGCCAGCAGTAAGACAGTCTACAATGAGCAGTTCTTC. Amino acid sequence: CASSKTVYNEQFF.